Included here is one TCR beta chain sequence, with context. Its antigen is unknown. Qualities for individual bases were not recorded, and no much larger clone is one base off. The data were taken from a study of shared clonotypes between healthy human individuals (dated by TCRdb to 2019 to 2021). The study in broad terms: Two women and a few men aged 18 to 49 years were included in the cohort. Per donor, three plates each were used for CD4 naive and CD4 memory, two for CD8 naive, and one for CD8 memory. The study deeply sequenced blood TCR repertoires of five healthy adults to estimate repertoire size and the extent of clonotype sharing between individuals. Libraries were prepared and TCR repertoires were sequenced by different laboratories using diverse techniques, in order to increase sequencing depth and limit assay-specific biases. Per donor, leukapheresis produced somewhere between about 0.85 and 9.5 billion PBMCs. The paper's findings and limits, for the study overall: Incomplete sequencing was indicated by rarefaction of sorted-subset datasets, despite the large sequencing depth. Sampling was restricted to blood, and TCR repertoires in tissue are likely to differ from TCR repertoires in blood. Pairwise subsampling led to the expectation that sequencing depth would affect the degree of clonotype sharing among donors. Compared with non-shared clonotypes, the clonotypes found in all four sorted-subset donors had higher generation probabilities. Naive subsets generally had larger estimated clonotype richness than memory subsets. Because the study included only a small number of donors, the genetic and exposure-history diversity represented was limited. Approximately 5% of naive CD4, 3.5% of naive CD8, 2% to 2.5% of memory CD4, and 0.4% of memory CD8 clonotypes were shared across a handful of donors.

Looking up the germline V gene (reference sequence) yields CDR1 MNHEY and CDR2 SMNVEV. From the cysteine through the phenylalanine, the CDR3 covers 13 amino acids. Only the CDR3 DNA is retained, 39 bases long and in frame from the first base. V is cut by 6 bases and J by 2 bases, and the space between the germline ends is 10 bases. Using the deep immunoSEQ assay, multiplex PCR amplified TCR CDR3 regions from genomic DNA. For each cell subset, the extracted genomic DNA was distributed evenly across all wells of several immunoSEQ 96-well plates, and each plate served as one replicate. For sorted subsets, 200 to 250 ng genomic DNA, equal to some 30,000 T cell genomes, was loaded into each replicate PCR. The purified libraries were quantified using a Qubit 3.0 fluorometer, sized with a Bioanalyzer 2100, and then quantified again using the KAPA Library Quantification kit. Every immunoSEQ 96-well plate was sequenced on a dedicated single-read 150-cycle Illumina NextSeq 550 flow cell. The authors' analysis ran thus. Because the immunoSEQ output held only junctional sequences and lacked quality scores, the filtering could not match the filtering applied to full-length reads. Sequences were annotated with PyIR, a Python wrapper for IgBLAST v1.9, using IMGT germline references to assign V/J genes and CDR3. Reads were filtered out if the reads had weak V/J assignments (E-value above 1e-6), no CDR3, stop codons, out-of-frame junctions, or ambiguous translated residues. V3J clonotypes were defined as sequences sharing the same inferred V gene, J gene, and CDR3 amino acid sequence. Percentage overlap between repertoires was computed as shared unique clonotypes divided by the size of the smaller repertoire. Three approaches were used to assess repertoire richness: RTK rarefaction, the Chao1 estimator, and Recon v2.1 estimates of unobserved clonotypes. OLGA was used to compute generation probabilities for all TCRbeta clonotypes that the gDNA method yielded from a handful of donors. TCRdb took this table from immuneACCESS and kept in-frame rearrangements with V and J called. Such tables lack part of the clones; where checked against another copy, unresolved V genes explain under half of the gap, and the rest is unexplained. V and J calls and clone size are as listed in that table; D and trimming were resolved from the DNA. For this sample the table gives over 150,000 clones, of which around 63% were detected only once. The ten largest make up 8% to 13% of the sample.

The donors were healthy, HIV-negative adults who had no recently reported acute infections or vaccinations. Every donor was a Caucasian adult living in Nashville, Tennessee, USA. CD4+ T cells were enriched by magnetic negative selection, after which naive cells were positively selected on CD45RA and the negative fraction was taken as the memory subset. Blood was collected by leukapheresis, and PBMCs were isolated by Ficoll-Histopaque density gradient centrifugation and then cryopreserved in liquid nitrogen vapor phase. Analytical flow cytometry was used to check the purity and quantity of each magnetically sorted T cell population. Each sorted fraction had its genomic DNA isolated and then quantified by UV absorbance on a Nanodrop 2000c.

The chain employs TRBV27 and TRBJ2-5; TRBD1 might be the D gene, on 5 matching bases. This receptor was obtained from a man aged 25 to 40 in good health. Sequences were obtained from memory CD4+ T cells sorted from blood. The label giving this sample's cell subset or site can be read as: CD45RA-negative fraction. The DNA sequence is TGTGCCAGCAGCGACAGTGGACAAGAGACCCAGTACTTC. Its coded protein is CASSDSGQETQYF.